This T cell receptor (beta chain) came from a study of blood T cell repertoires in COVID-19 (dated by TCRdb to the early 2020s). Turning to the overall study: Samples from collaborators originated in the United States, Italy and Spain and spanned both the acute and convalescent phases of COVID-19. The prospective study material was composed of cDNA or gDNA derived from T cells, B-cell-depleted T cells, or PBMCs. Deeply sampled blood TCRbeta repertoires from subjects exposed to, actively infected with, or recovered from COVID-19 were included in the dataset. The repertoires were released in a freely available public database meant as a resource for research on the immune response to SARS-CoV-2. The samples were drawn from two sources: the first 160 participants of the ongoing ImmuneRACE study, and fewer than 1,500 subjects contributed by 6 global collaborators. Sample metadata almost always included a de-identified subject ID, COVID-19 status, age in years and sex. Where available, HLA class I and class II types were obtained from metadata supplied by the sample provider rather than from assay-based typing.

Concerning this clone: Its antigen is unknown. No much larger clone is present one base from it, and per-base qualities are unavailable.

Collaborating institutions collected whole blood in K2EDTA tubes following their own protocols. For TCRbeta analysis, collaborators shipped samples in one of three forms: frozen whole blood, isolated PBMCs, or DNA extracted from either of those sample types. Overall study results and their limits: The quantity of clinical and demographic metadata differed by source and by participant and was supplied without curation.

The immunoSEQ Assay, a bias-controlled multiplex PCR, was used to amplify TCRbeta CDR3 regions from genomic DNA. The study's own analysis went as follows. Within the assay, amplification of reference gene primers was used to estimate how many nucleated cells each sample contained. Sequence reads were collapsed and filtered to measure the absolute abundance of every unique TCRbeta CDR3 rearrangement. Productive Simpson clonality was computed per sample as the square root of Simpson's diversity index over productive rearrangements. TCRdb obtained this table from immuneACCESS and retained in-frame rearrangements with V and J assigned. These tables miss some clones; where compared with another copy, unresolved V genes account for less than half of the shortfall, and the remainder is unexplained. For V, J and clone size, that table is used; D and trimming come from the DNA. Present in this sample are around 380,000 clones, roughly 77% of which were seen just once. The top ten clonotypes cover around 1.1% of the sample.

The germline V gene gives CDR1 as MRHNA and CDR2 as SNTAGT. V and J are truncated by 7 bases and 0 bases respectively, leaving an intervening sequence of 12 bases. Inclusive of the bounding cysteine and phenylalanine, the CDR3 is 14 residues long. The entry retains the CDR3 DNA only, 42 bases that are in frame from base 1. The chain employs TRBV6-4 and TRBJ1-1; the D gene is perhaps TRBD1, on 6 matching bases. Sequencing used peripheral blood. The TCR sequence derives from a human donor with acute or convalescent COVID-19. The donor label of this sample is uncertain. The nucleotide sequence reads TGTGCCAGCAAAAAGGACAGACTGAACACTGAAGCTTTCTTT. Its protein product is CASKKDRLNTEAFF.